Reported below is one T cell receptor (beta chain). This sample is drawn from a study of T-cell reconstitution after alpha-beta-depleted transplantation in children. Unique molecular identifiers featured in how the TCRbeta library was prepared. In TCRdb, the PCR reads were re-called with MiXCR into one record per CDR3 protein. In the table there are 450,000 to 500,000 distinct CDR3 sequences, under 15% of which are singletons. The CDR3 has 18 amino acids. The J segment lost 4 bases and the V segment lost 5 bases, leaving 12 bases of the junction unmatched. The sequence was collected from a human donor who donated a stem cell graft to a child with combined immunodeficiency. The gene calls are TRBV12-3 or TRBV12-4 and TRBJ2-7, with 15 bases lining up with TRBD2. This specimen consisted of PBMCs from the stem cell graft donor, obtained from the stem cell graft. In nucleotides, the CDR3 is TGTGCCAGCAGTAATAGCTGGACTAGCGGGGGGGCTTTTTACGAGCAGTACTTC. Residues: CASSNSWTSGGAFYEQYF.